A selection of T cell receptor beta chains follows, all from one sample in a study of blood T cell repertoires in COVID-19. Profiling relied on immunoSEQ multiplex PCR, and the TCRdb table lists in-frame clones only, not all of them. This sample has about 330,000 clones; 87% occur once, and the top ten carry roughly a tenth. The sequencing sample was made of peripheral blood. The origin of the receptors is a man aged 30-40 years with COVID-19, enrolled during active disease. The CDR3 runs from the conserved cysteine through the conserved F or W. The D gene is left open where the match is weak. Clone size is shown for a subset of rows, as once, few, many or a class of expanded clone.

clone_size	v_call	j_call	d_call	cdr3_nt	cdr3_aa
few	TRBV10-3	TRBJ2-1	NA	TGTGCCATCAGGGCCGACACCGGGGGCAATGAGCAGTTCTTC	CAIRADTGGNEQFF
once	TRBV7-2	TRBJ1-2	NA	TGTGCCAGCAGCCGGGCAGGGGCTGCCTCTAACTATGGCTACACCTTC	CASSRAGAASNYGYTF
NA	TRBV6-5	TRBJ2-7	NA	TGTGCCAGCAGATTATACTACGAGCAGTACTTC	CASRLYYEQYF
NA	TRBV9	TRBJ1-4	NA	TGTGCCAGCAGCCCGATCATGGATGAGGGTGAAAAACTGTTTTTT	CASSPIMDEGEKLFF
NA	TRBV6-5	TRBJ2-7	TRBD2	TGTGCCAGCCACGGGACTAGCGGGGGTTACGAGCAGTACTTC	CASHGTSGGYEQYF
NA	TRBV25-1	TRBJ1-1	NA	TGTGCCAGCAGTGCCCTAACAACAGGGTCTGAAGCTTTCTTT	CASSALTTGSEAFF
NA	TRBV9	TRBJ1-3	NA	TGTGCCAGCAGCGTAGAGGACTTAACCACTGGAAACACCATATATTTT	CASSVEDLTTGNTIYF
NA	TRBV7-8	TRBJ1-1	NA	TGTGCCAGCAGCCTGGCTCCAGGGCTTAGTGGGAACACTGAAGCTTTCTTT	CASSLAPGLSGNTEAFF
NA	TRBV7-3	TRBJ2-6	NA	TGTGCCAGCAGCTTAACGGTGGGGGCGGCGGCCAACGTCCTGACTTTC	CASSLTVGAAANVLTF
NA	TRBV10-3	TRBJ2-7	NA	TGTGCCATCAGTGAGTCCTGGGGGCAGTCCTACGAGCAGTACTTC	CAISESWGQSYEQYF
NA	TRBV27	TRBJ2-7	TRBD1	TGTGCCAGCAGTCGAGGGGACAGGGGGTACGAGCAGTACTTC	CASSRGDRGYEQYF
NA	TRBV19	TRBJ1-1	NA	TGTGCCAGTAGTGCAATGACCGCGGGGAACACTGAAGCTTTCTTT	CASSAMTAGNTEAFF
NA	TRBV5-1	TRBJ2-3	NA	TGCGCCAGCAGCTTGTTCGGGGGTAACCCTTTGGATACGCAGTATTTT	CASSLFGGNPLDTQYF
NA	TRBV3-1/TRBV3-2	TRBJ1-1	TRBD1	TGTGCCAGCACGAATAGAGGACAGGGGCTGAAAGCTTTCTTT	CASTNRGQGLKAFF
NA	TRBV11-1	TRBJ2-5	NA	TGTGCCAGCAGCCGGGCAGGGGACCCCCGCCAAGAGACCCAGTACTTC	CASSRAGDPRQETQYF
NA	TRBV5-5	TRBJ1-6	NA	TGTGCCAGCAGCCCTATCGACCCCCCGCGGAATTCACCCCTCCACTTT	CASSPIDPPRNSPLHF
NA	TRBV5-1	TRBJ1-4	TRBD1	TGCGCCAGCAGCGCCGGGACAGATAATGAAAAACTGTTTTTT	CASSAGTDNEKLFF
once	TRBV20-1	TRBJ1-1	NA	TGCAGTGCCCGTGGGCACGCTTTCTTT	CSARGHAFF
NA	TRBV27	TRBJ2-7	NA	TGTGCCAGCAGCAAAACAGGGGGGGGATACTACGAGCAGTACTTC	CASSKTGGGYYEQYF
NA	TRBV18	TRBJ2-1	NA	TGTGCCAGCTCACTCGGGGTAGGCCGCTACAATGAGCAGTTCTTC	CASSLGVGRYNEQFF
NA	TRBV6-5	TRBJ1-4	NA	TGTGCCTCCCGCGGGGAAGAGGAAAAACTGTTTTTT	CASRGEEEKLFF
few	TRBV7-3	TRBJ2-2	NA	TGTGCCAGCAGGGTCGGAGCGAACACCGGGGAGCTGTTTTTT	CASRVGANTGELFF
NA	TRBV14	TRBJ1-1	NA	TGTGCCAGCAGCCTCCGTAGTCGGGGGGGGACTGAAGCTTTCTTT	CASSLRSRGGTEAFF
NA	TRBV27	TRBJ2-7	TRBD1	TGTGCCAGCAGTTTTAGGGGACAGGGAATATGGGGTATGACCGGCGAGCAGTACTTC	CASSFRGQGIWGMTGEQYF
NA	TRBV30	TRBJ2-4	NA	TGTGCCTGGGCCGGGACTGGGGGGAACATTCAGTACTTC	CAWAGTGGNIQYF
NA	TRBV4-3	TRBJ1-2	TRBD1	TGCGCCAGCAGCCAGCAGACAGGGGGGTACTATGGCTACACCTTC	CASSQQTGGYYGYTF
once	TRBV5-1	TRBJ2-1	TRBD1	TGCGCCAGCAGCCCCGGGACAGTACCCAATGAGCAGTTCTTC	CASSPGTVPNEQFF
NA	TRBV11-3	TRBJ1-1	NA	TGTGCCAGCAGCTCATATAGCGGGGGCCCCGGCCAGGGGTTCTCTGAAGCTTTCTTT	CASSSYSGGPGQGFSEAFF
NA	TRBV4-3	TRBJ2-7	NA	TGCGCCAGCAGCCAAGAGGGAGGAGGACGGGAGCAGTACTTC	CASSQEGGGREQYF
NA	TRBV10-2	TRBJ2-7	TRBD2	TGCGCCAGCAGTGAGGCGTTAGCGGGAGGGAACGAGCAGTACTTC	CASSEALAGGNEQYF
NA	TRBV5-1	TRBJ1-6	TRBD1	TGCGCCAGCAGCTTCGGGACAGAAGGATCACCCCTCCACTTT	CASSFGTEGSPLHF
NA	TRBV28	TRBJ2-3	TRBD2	TGTGCCAGCAGCCCCCCAGCGGGAGGGACAGATACGCAGTATTTT	CASSPPAGGTDTQYF
NA	TRBV25-1	TRBJ2-7	TRBD1	TGTGCCAGCAGTGATACGGACAGGAGCAATTACTTC	CASSDTDRSNYF
NA	TRBV5-8	TRBJ2-3	TRBD2	TGTGCCAGCAGCCTTGCTGGTAGCGGGACCAGCACAGATACGCAGTATTTT	CASSLAGSGTSTDTQYF
once	TRBV4-3	TRBJ1-2	NA	TGCGCCAGCAGCCCAGACTCCTACTATTTCGACTATGGCTACACCTTC	CASSPDSYYFDYGYTF
NA	TRBV6-6	TRBJ1-5	TRBD1	TGTGCCAGCAGGTCGACAGGGATCAGCAATCAGCCCCAGCATTTT	CASRSTGISNQPQHF
NA	TRBV24-1	TRBJ2-5	NA	TGTGCCACCAGTGACCCTATATACGGAGAGACCCAGTACTTC	CATSDPIYGETQYF
once	TRBV6-1	TRBJ1-1	NA	TGTGCCAGCAGTGAAGAGCCTTTTTTCACTGAAGCTTTCTTT	CASSEEPFFTEAFF
NA	TRBV3-1/TRBV3-2	TRBJ1-2	TRBD1	TGTGCCAGCAGCCGAGATGTACAGGGGAGCTATGGCTACACCTTC	CASSRDVQGSYGYTF
NA	TRBV4-1	TRBJ2-1	TRBD1	TGCGCCAGCAGCCGACGACAGGGGGAGGTCTACAATGAGCAGTTCTTC	CASSRRQGEVYNEQFF